These 5 T cell receptor beta chains came from one sample sequenced in a study of CD8 T cells in ankylosing spondylitis. The study's findings and limits: Typical of ankylosing spondylitis blood, it appeared, was a TCR beta motif of under 10 highly homologous variants.

TCRdb called the 5' RACE reads again in MiXCR, with one record for every CDR3 protein. The table has 800,000 to 900,000 distinct CDR3 sequences, around 11% seen once. These receptors' targets are unknown. Sequencing was done on a sample of blood, either unsorted or a sorted T cell fraction (not recorded which). These receptors all come from a male donor with ankylosing spondylitis.

This clonotype turned up a few times. The chain is built from TRBV5-4 and TRBJ1-6; 7 nucleotides match TRBD1. The junction had 11 bases not matched to a gene; V was cut back by 4 bases and J by 7 bases. CDR1 SGHNT and CDR2 YYREEE come from the germline V gene (reference sequence). The CDR3 covers 16 residues. CDR3 nucleotides: TGTGCCAGCAGCCCCGGACAGGATACAATAAATTCACCCCTCCACTTT. It specifies CASSPGQDTINSPLHF.

This clonotype was recorded a few times. The chain recombines TRBV28 with TRBJ1-2; D not certain. In germline, CDR1 is MDHEN, CDR2 SYDVKM. CDR3 length: 12 residues. Trimming took off 4 bases at V and 4 bases at J, with 7 bases between the two ends. The CDR3 region is CASSWNRYGYTF. CDR3 DNA sequence: TGTGCCAGCAGTTGGAACCGCTATGGCTACACCTTC.

This clonotype was detected only a few times. The chain links TRBV20-1 to TRBJ2-7; the D gene is possibly TRBD1 (7 bases). CDR3 size: 14 residues. CDR1 and CDR2 (germline): DFQATT, SNEGSKA (reference sequence). V was trimmed by 6 bases and J by 5 bases, leaving 20 bases between them. The CDR3 DNA sequence: TGCAGTGCCTCTCGGGTGGAGGGGGCGAACGAGCAGTACTTC. It specifies CSASRVEGANEQYF.

This clonotype was seen more than once but under ten times. The chain couples TRBV7-2 to TRBJ2-3; D possibly corresponds to TRBD2 (5 bases). CDR1 is SGHTA and CDR2 is FQGNSA in the germline V gene. The V end was cut by 5 bases, the J end by 6 bases, with 9 bases between. The CDR3 extends over 12 amino acids. Here the CDR3 reads CASSRPGDTQYF. CDR3 sequence (DNA): TGTGCCAGCAGCCGGCCGGGGGATACGCAGTATTTT. Looking up the rest from reference TRBV7-2 and TRBJ2-3 gives the full variable domain: GAGVSQSPSNKVTEKGKDVELRCDPISGHTALYWYRQSLGQGLEFLIYFQGNSAPDKSGLPSDRFSAERTGGSVSTLTIQRTQQEDSAVYLCASSRPGDTQYFGPGTRLTVL.

This clonotype was detected ten times or more. The chain couples TRBV12-3 or TRBV12-4 to TRBJ2-1; D remains ambiguous. The ends were cut back, 7 bases at V and 1 base at J, with 11 bases in the middle. The CDR3 runs to 14 residues. The CDR3 nucleotides read TGTGCCAGCACCCCCGTAGGGTCCTACAATGAGCAGTTCTTC. Protein: CASTPVGSYNEQFF.